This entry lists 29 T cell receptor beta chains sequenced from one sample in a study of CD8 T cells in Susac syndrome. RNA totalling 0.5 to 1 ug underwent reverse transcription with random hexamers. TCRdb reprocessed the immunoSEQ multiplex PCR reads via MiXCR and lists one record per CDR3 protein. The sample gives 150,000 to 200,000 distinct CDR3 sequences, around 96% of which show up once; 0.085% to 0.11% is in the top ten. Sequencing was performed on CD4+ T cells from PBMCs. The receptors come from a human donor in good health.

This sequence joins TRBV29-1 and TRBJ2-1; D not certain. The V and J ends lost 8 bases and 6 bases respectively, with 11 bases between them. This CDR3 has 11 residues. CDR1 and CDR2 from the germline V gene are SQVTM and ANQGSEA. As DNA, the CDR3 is TGCAGCATCGTTTGGTCCAATGAGCAGTTCTTC. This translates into CSIVWSNEQFF.

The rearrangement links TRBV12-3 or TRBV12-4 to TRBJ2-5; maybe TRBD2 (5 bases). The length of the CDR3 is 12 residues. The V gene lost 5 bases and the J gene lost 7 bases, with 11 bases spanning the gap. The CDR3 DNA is TGTGCCAGCAGTCCGGGGTCCGCGACCCAGTACTTC. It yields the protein CASSPGSATQYF.

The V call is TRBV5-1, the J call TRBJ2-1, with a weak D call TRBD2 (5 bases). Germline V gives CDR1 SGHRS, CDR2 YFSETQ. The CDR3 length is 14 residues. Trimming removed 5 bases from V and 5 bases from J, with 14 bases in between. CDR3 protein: CASRAGGWDNEQFF. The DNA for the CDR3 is TGCGCCAGCAGGGCCGGAGGTTGGGACAATGAGCAGTTCTTC.

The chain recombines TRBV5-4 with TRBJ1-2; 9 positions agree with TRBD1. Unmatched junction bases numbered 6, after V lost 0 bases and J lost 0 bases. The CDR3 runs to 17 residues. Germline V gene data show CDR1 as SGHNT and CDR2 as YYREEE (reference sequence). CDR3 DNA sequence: TGTGCCAGCAGCTTGGGGGACAGGGTGAAAGCTAACTATGGCTACACCTTC. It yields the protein CASSLGDRVKANYGYTF.

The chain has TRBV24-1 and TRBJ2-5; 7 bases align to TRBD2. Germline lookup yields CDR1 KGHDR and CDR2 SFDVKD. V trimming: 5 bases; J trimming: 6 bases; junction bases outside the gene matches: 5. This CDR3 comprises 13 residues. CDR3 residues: CATSVGGTKTQYF. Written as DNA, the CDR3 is TGTGCCACCAGTGTCGGGGGGACGAAGACCCAGTACTTC.

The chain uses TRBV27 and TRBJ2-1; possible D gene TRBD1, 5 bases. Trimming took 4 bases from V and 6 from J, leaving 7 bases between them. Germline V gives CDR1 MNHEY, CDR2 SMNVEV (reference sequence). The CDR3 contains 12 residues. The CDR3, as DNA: TGTGCCAGCAGTTCAGGGCCCAATGAGCAGTTCTTC. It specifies CASSSGPNEQFF.

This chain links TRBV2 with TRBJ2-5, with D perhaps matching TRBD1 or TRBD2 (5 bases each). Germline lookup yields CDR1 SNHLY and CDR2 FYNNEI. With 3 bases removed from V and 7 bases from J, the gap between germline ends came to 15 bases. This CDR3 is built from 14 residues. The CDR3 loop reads CASSDQQGVGTQYF. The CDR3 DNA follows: TGTGCCAGCAGTGACCAGCAGGGAGTGGGGACCCAGTACTTC.

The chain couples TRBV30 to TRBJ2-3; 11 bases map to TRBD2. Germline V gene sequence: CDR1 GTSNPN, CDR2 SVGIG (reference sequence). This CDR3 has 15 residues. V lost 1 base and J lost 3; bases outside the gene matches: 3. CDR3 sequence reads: CAWSASGRITDTQYF. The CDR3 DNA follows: TGTGCCTGGAGTGCTAGCGGGAGGATAACAGATACGCAGTATTTT.

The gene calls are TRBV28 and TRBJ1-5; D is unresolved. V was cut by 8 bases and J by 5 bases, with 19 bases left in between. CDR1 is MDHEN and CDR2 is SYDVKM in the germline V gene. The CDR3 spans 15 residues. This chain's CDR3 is CASSRVLGFDQPQHF. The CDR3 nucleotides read TGTGCCAGCTCTCGTGTCCTGGGCTTCGATCAGCCCCAGCATTTT.

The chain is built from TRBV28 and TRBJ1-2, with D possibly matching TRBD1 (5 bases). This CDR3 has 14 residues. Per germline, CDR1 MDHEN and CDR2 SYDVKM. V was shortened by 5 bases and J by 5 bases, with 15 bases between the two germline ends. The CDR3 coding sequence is TGTGCCAGCAGTCCATCCGGGACGGCTTATGGCTACACCTTC. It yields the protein CASSPSGTAYGYTF.

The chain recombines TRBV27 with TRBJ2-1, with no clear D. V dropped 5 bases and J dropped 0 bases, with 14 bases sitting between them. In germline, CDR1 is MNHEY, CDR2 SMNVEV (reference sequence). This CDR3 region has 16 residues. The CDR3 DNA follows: TGTGCCAGCAGTAAGCCTTTCGGAAGCTCCTACAATGAGCAGTTCTTC. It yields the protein CASSKPFGSSYNEQFF.

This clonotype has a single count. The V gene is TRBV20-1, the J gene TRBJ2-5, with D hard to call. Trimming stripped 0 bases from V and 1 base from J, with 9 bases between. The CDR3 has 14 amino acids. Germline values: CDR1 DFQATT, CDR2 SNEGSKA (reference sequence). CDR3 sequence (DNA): TGCAGTGCTAGAGATTGGAACACCCAAGAGACCCAGTACTTC. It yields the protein CSARDWNTQETQYF.

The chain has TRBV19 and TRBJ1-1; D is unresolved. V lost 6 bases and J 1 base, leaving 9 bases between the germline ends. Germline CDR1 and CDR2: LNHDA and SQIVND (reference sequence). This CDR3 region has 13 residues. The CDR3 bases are TGTGCCAGTAGACCGCGGGGGAACACTGAAGCTTTCTTT. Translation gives CASRPRGNTEAFF.

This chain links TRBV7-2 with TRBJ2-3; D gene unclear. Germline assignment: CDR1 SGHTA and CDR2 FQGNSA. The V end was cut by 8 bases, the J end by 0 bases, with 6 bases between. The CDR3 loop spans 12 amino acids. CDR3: CASSLSTDTQYF. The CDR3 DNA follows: TGTGCCAGCTCCCTCAGCACAGATACGCAGTATTTT.

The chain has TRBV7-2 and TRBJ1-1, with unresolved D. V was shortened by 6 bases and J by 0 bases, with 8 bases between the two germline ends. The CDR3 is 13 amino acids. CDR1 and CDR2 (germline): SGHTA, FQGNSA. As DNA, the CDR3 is TGTGCCAGCAGGCCCCTTATGAACACTGAAGCTTTCTTT. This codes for CASRPLMNTEAFF. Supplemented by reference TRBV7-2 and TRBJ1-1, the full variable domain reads GAGVSQSPSNKVTEKGKDVELRCDPISGHTALYWYRQSLGQGLEFLIYFQGNSAPDKSGLPSDRFSAERTGGSVSTLTIQRTQQEDSAVYLCASRPLMNTEAFFGQGTRLTVV.

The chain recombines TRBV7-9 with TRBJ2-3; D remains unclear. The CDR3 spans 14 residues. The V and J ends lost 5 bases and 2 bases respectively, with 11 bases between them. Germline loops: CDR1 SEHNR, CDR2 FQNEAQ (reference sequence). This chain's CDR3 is CASSLSMFTDTQYF. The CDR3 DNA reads TGTGCCAGCAGCCTCTCGATGTTCACAGATACGCAGTATTTT.

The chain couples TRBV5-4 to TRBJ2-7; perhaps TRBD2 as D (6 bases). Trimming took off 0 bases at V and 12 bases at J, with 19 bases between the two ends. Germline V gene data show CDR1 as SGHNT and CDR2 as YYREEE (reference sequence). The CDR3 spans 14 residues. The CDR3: CASSLAGLPGTWYF. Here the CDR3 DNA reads TGTGCCAGCAGCTTGGCCGGACTTCCAGGGACTTGGTACTTC. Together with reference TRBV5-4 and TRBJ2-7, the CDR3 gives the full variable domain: ETGVTQSPTHLIKTRGQQVTLRCSSQSGHNTVSWYQQALGQGPQFIFQYYREEENGRGNFPPRFSGLQFPNYSSELNVNALELDDSALYLCASSLAGLPGTWYFGPGTRLTVT.

The CDR3 coding sequence is TGCAGTGCGGACAGGGAAGGGTCCTACGAGCAGTACTTC. Protein product: CSADREGSYEQYF. The V gene is TRBV20-1, the J gene TRBJ2-7, with 8 bases that match TRBD1. The germline CDR1 and CDR2 sequences are DFQATT and SNEGSKA (reference sequence). The CDR3 covers 13 residues. Trimming removed 6 bases from V and 1 base from J; junction bases left unmatched: 5.

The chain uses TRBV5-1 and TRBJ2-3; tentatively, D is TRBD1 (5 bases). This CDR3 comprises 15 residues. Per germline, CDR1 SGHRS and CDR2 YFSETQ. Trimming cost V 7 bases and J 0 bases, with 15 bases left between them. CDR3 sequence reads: CASDKQDPSTDTQYF. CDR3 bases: TGCGCCAGCGATAAACAGGATCCTAGCACAGATACGCAGTATTTT. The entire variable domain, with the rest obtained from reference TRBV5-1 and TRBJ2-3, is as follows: KAGVTQTPRYLIKTRGQQVTLSCSPISGHRSVSWYQQTPGQGLQFLFEYFSETQRNKGNFPGRFSGRQFSNSRSEMNVSTLELGDSALYLCASDKQDPSTDTQYFGPGTRLTVL.

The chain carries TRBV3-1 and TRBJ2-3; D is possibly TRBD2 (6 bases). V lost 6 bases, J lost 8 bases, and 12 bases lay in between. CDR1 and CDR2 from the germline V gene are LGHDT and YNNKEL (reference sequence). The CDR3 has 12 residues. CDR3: CASSFQGGTQYF. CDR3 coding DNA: TGTGCCAGCAGTTTCCAGGGAGGTACGCAGTATTTT.

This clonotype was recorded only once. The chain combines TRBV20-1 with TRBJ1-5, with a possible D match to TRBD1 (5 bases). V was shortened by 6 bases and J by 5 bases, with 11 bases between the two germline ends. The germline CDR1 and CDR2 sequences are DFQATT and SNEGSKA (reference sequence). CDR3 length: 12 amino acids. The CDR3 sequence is CSAGGADQPQHF. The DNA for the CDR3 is TGCAGTGCCGGGGGAGCGGATCAGCCCCAGCATTTT.

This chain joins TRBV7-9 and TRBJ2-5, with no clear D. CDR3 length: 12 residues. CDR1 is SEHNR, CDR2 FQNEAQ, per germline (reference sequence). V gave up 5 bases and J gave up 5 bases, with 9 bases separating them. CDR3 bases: TGTGCCAGCAGCCCAGGAGTGGAGACCCAGTACTTC. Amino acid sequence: CASSPGVETQYF.

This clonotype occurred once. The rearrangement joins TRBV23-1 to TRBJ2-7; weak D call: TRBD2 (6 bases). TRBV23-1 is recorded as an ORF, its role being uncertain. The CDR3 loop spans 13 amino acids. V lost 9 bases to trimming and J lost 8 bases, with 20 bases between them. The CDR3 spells CASSRGGRRKQYF. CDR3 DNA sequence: TGCGCCAGTTCCCGGGGAGGCCGCCGGAAGCAGTACTTC.

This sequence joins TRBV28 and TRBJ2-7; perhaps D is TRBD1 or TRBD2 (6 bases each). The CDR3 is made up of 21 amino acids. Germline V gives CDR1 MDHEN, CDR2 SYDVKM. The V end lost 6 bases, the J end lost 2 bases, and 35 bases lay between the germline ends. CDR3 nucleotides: TGTGCCAGCAGCAATGGGGGGCTAGCGATGATAACACCAGCTCCTCCCTACGAGCAGTACTTC. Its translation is CASSNGGLAMITPAPPYEQYF.

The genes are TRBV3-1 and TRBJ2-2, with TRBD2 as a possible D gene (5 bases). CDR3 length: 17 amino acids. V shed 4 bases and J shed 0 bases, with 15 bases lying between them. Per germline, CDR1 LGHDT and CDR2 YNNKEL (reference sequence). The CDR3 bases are TGTGCCAGCAGCCCTACTCTTGTAGCGTCGAACACCGGGGAGCTGTTTTTT. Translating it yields CASSPTLVASNTGELFF.

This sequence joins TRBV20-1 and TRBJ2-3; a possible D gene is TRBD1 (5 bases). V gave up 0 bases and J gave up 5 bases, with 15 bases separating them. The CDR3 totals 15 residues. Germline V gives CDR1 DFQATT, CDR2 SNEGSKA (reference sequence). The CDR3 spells CSARDSGNLGDTQYF. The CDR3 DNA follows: TGCAGTGCTAGAGATTCAGGGAATCTCGGAGATACGCAGTATTTT.

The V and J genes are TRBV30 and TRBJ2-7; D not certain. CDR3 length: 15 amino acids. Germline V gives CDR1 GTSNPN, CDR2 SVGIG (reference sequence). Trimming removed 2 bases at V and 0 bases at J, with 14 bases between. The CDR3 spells CAWSLDLQHSYEQYF. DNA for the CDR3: TGTGCCTGGAGTTTAGACTTACAACACTCCTACGAGCAGTACTTC. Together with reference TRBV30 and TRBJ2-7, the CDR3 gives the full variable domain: SQTIHQWPATLVQPVGSPLSLECTVEGTSNPNLYWYRQAAGRGLQLLFYSVGIGQISSEVPQNLSASRPQDRQFILSSKKLLLSDSGFYLCAWSLDLQHSYEQYFGPGTRLTVT.

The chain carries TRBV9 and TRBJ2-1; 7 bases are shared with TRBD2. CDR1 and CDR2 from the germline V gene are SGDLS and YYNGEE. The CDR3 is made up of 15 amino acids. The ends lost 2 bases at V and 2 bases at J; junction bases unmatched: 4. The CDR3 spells CASSVAGAAYNEQFF. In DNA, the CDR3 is TGTGCCAGCAGCGTGGCGGGAGCTGCCTACAATGAGCAGTTCTTC. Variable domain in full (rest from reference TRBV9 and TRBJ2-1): DSGVTQTPKHLITATGQRVTLRCSPRSGDLSVYWYQQSLDQGLQFLIQYYNGEERAKGNILERFSAQQFPDLHSELNLSSLELGDSALYFCASSVAGAAYNEQFFGPGTRLTVL.

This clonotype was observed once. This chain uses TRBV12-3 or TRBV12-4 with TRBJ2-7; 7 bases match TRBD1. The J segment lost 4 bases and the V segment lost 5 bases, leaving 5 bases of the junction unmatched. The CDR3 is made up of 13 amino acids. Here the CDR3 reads CASSKTGIYEQYF. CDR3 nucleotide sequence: TGTGCCAGCAGTAAGACAGGGATTTACGAGCAGTACTTC.